Below, 9 T cell receptor beta chains from the same sample are listed, as sequenced in a study of OX40 agonist ivuxolimab in advanced cancers. Clones were read by immunoSEQ multiplex PCR, and TCRdb kept only the in-frame ones, dropping some. Of 90,000 to 95,000 clones listed, more than 70% are singletons. The material was CD4+ or CD8+ T cells sorted from blood, obtained in a trial of the OX40 agonist ivuxolimab. The receptors stem from an adult with an advanced solid tumor such as melanoma, head and neck, liver or kidney cancer.

The gene calls are TRBV7-2 and TRBJ2-1, with 11 bases aligning to TRBD2. The CDR3 is made up of 17 amino acids. With V trimmed by 1 base and J by 9 bases, 11 bases remained unmatched. Germline V gene lookup returns CDR1 SGHTA and CDR2 FQGNSA. CDR3 sequence: CASSLVPLAGGASEQFF. The CDR3 DNA reads as TGTGCCAGCAGCTTAGTTCCCCTAGCGGGAGGCGCGAGTGAGCAGTTCTTC.

This clone was counted only a few times. V and J are TRBV29-1 and TRBJ1-1; D not resolved. V was cut by 7 bases and J by 1 base, with 13 bases left in between. CDR3 size: 13 residues. Germline V gene data show CDR1 as SQVTM and CDR2 as ANQGSEA. The CDR3 loop is CSARQERNTEAFF. CDR3 nucleotides: TGCAGCGCAAGACAAGAAAGGAACACTGAAGCTTTCTTT.

This chain joins TRBV28 and TRBJ1-1; D is possibly TRBD1 (5 bases). Trimming shortened V by 5 bases and J by 8 bases, and 12 bases separated the two germline ends. The CDR3 consists of 12 residues. The germline V gene encodes CDR1 MDHEN and CDR2 SYDVKM. The CDR3: CASSIRQPEAFF. Written as DNA, the CDR3 is TGTGCCAGCAGTATAAGACAGCCGGAAGCTTTCTTT.

The chain carries TRBV7-6 and TRBJ2-5; D ambiguous. CDR1 and CDR2 (germline): SGHVS, FNYEAQ. With 5 bases removed from V and 0 bases from J, the gap between germline ends came to 10 bases. The CDR3 extends over 14 amino acids. For the CDR3, the DNA is TGTGCCAGCAGCCTCCACCCGGACCAAGAGACCCAGTACTTC. Protein: CASSLHPDQETQYF.

V and J are TRBV30 and TRBJ1-4; D uncertain. Germline assignment: CDR1 GTSNPN and CDR2 SVGIG (reference sequence). The V end was cut by 3 bases, the J end by 5 bases, with 10 bases between. The CDR3 consists of 13 residues. CDR3 bases: TGTGCCTGGAGGGTAGGGCAGAATGAAAAACTGTTTTTT. This encodes CAWRVGQNEKLFF. The whole variable domain, filled in from reference TRBV30 and TRBJ1-4, reads SQTIHQWPATLVQPVGSPLSLECTVEGTSNPNLYWYRQAAGRGLQLLFYSVGIGQISSEVPQNLSASRPQDRQFILSSKKLLLSDSGFYLCAWRVGQNEKLFFGSGTQLSVL.

The CDR3 protein is CASSQDRIAGEQFF. The CDR3 nucleotides are TGCGCCAGCAGCCAAGATCGGATAGCGGGCGAGCAGTTCTTC. V and J are TRBV4-1 and TRBJ2-1; 7 bases align to TRBD2. Germline CDR1 reads MGHRA; CDR2 reads YSYEKL. The CDR3 has 14 residues. J was trimmed by 10 bases and V by 0 bases; bases with no gene match: 6.

The V call is TRBV7-7, the J call TRBJ2-5, with D perhaps matching TRBD2 (6 bases). Trimming removed 1 base from V and 2 bases from J, with 8 bases in between. CDR1 SSHAT and CDR2 FNYEAQ come from the germline V gene (reference sequence). The CDR3 has 14 amino acids. CDR3 in DNA: TGTGCCAGCAGCTTAGGTCGGGAGCAAGAGACCCAGTACTTC. Residues: CASSLGREQETQYF. Together with reference TRBV7-7 and TRBJ2-5, the CDR3 gives the full variable domain: GAGVSQSPRYKVTKRGQDVTLRCDPISSHATLYWYQQALGQGPEFLTYFNYEAQPDKSGLPSDRFSAERPEGSISTLTIQRTEQRDSAMYRCASSLGREQETQYFGPGTRLLVL.

The chain has TRBV11-2 and TRBJ1-5, with unresolved D. Germline V gives CDR1 SGHAT, CDR2 FQNNGV. V was cut by 0 bases and J by 2 bases, with 11 bases left in between. The CDR3 length is 16 residues. Written as DNA, the CDR3 is TGTGCCAGCAGCTTAGACGGGTCCAGCGGCAATCAGCCCCAGCATTTT. Its protein is CASSLDGSSGNQPQHF.

The chain links TRBV7-2 to TRBJ2-5; 15 bases line up with TRBD2. The germline gives CDR1 SGHTA, CDR2 FQGNSA. CDR3 size: 15 residues. The ends lost 5 bases at V and 4 bases at J; junction bases unmatched: 2. The CDR3, as DNA: TGTGCCAGCAGCGGGACTAGCGGGAGGTCAGAGACCCAGTACTTC. Its translation is CASSGTSGRSETQYF. Full variable domain (missing parts from reference TRBV7-2 and TRBJ2-5): GAGVSQSPSNKVTEKGKDVELRCDPISGHTALYWYRQSLGQGLEFLIYFQGNSAPDKSGLPSDRFSAERTGGSVSTLTIQRTQQEDSAVYLCASSGTSGRSETQYFGPGTRLLVL.